The next 23 T cell receptor beta chains were all read from a single sample in a study of T cell responses to AZD1222 COVID-19 vaccine. TCRdb keeps only in-frame clones here, not all; method: immunoSEQ multiplex PCR. The sample shows about 150,000 clones, about 90% of them seen only once. The sequenced sample was peripheral blood, obtained on day 0 of MenACWY control vaccination. Receptors originate from an adult in good health.

The genes are TRBV7-8 and TRBJ1-6; 7 nucleotides align to TRBD1. The germline gives CDR1 SGHVS, CDR2 FQNEAQ. V lost 0 bases and J lost 2; bases outside the gene matches: 7. There are 18 residues in the CDR3. CDR3 DNA sequence: TGTGCCAGCAGCTTAGCCCCGGTGCAGGGGGCCTATAATTCACCCCTCCACTTT. It translates to CASSLAPVQGAYNSPLHF.

This chain joins TRBV6-1 and TRBJ2-1; 8 bases match TRBD2. This CDR3 has 18 amino acids. In germline, CDR1 is MNHNS, CDR2 SASEGT. J gave up 0 bases and V 4 bases, and 11 bases lay outside the gene matches. The CDR3 protein is CASSARRGGGSSYNEQFF. DNA for the CDR3: TGTGCCAGCAGTGCCCGACGCGGCGGGGGGAGCTCCTACAATGAGCAGTTCTTC.

CDR3 region: CASTSGGGGGIQYF. The CDR3 coding sequence is TGTGCCAGCACCTCGGGAGGGGGCGGGGGCATTCAGTACTTC. The rearrangement links TRBV9 to TRBJ2-4, with D possibly matching TRBD2 (8 bases). Germline V gives CDR1 SGDLS, CDR2 YYNGEE. This CDR3 spans 14 amino acids. Trimming removed 6 bases at V and 9 bases at J, with 19 bases between.

J is TRBJ1-1 and V is TRBV6-4; 7 bases agree with TRBD1. CDR3 length equals 13 residues. V shed 6 bases and J 3 bases; nucleotides not matched to a gene: 4. Germline V lookup: CDR1 MRHNA, CDR2 SNTAGT. The CDR3, as DNA: TGTGCCAGCAGGCGAGGGGGCGACACTGAAGCTTTCTTT. It translates to CASRRGGDTEAFF.

J is TRBJ2-5 and V is TRBV11-3; D is uncertain. The V end was cut by 8 bases, the J end by 5 bases, with 18 bases between. Germline V gene data show CDR1 as SGHNT and CDR2 as YENEEA. CDR3 size: 14 residues. The CDR3 DNA sequence: TGTGCCAGCCTGGCGGCGAAGTCATCGGAGACCCAGTACTTC. This encodes CASLAAKSSETQYF.

This clone was recorded a few times. The chain has TRBV7-6 and TRBJ1-3; D is perhaps TRBD1 (6 bases). Between the trimmed V and J ends, which lost 5 bases and 2 bases, there was a span of 10 bases. CDR1 is SGHVS and CDR2 is FNYEAQ in the germline V gene. The CDR3 is 14 amino acids. The CDR3, as DNA: TGTGCCAGCAGCCTAACAGGGCCTGGAAACACCATATATTTT. It encodes CASSLTGPGNTIYF. Full variable domain (rest looked up from reference TRBV7-6 and TRBJ1-3): GAGVSQSPRYKVTKRGQDVALRCDPISGHVSLYWYRQALGQGPEFLTYFNYEAQQDKSGLPNDRFSAERPEGSISTLTIQRTEQRDSAMYRCASSLTGPGNTIYFGEGSWLTVV.

As for this clone: It is unclear where the CDR3 begins or ends on the DNA, so no DNA is shown, and the CDR3 is as TCRdb lists it. The chain uses TRBV13 and TRBJ2-1; the D call in the table, TRBD2, was not verified against the DNA. The germline V gene encodes CDR1 PRHDT and CDR2 FYEKMQ (reference sequence). The CDR3 has 23 residues if both end residues are counted. This CDR3 reads CASSSWTSGNNEQFFGPVGEQFF.

This clone has a single count. The gene calls are TRBV24-1 and TRBJ1-2; perhaps TRBD1 as D (6 bases). The CDR3 spans 13 residues. CDR1 and CDR2 from the germline V gene are KGHDR and SFDVKD. Trimming removed 6 bases from V and 6 bases from J, with 13 bases in between. In DNA form, the CDR3 reads TGTGCCACCAGTCGCAGGGGAGAGGATGGCTACACCTTC. Protein: CATSRRGEDGYTF.

The CDR3 sequence: CASSPTVNTGELFF. The CDR3 DNA reads TGTGCCAGCAGTCCGACGGTGAACACCGGGGAGCTGTTTTTT. The chain combines TRBV2 with TRBJ2-2; no firm D call. The CDR3 sequence is 14 residues long. Germline lookup yields CDR1 SNHLY and CDR2 FYNNEI. Deletions cut 5 bases from V and 1 base from J, with 8 bases between.

This clone has just one count. The CDR3: CASSVTGGHYGYTF. The CDR3 DNA is TGTGCCAGCAGTGTTACAGGGGGCCACTATGGCTACACCTTC. This chain joins TRBV11-2 and TRBJ1-2, with 9 nucleotides matching TRBD1. The CDR3 runs 14 residues. The J segment lost 3 bases and the V segment lost 6 bases, leaving 5 bases of the junction unmatched. Looked up from germline, CDR1 is SGHAT and CDR2 is FQNNGV.

This clone showed up just once. The chain joins TRBV20-1 to TRBJ1-3; D is ambiguous. Germline assignment: CDR1 DFQATT and CDR2 SNEGSKA (reference sequence). CDR3 length equals 11 residues. V was pared by 6 bases and J by 8 bases, with 11 bases between. The CDR3 loop reads CSATFWDTIYF. In DNA, the CDR3 is TGCAGTGCCACCTTTTGGGACACCATATATTTT.

The chain combines TRBV6-6 with TRBJ1-2; 9 nucleotides agree with TRBD1. V was pared by 5 bases and J by 4 bases, with 17 bases of the junction left unmatched. This CDR3 is built from 18 residues. Germline CDR1 MNHNY, CDR2 SVGAGI (reference sequence). CDR3 protein: CASSPTPGTGSTGYGYTF. The CDR3 nucleotides are TGTGCCAGCAGTCCCACTCCCGGGACAGGGTCGACGGGCTATGGCTACACCTTC.

This chain uses TRBV28 with TRBJ1-2, with D hard to call. The CDR3 is made up of 14 amino acids. Deletions cut 6 bases from V and 8 bases from J, with 19 bases between. CDR1 and CDR2 from the germline V gene are MDHEN and SYDVKM. CDR3 sequence: CASSSRPDAPGYTF. The CDR3 region has the DNA TGTGCCAGCAGCTCACGGCCTGACGCTCCGGGCTACACCTTC.

J is TRBJ1-2 and V is TRBV11-1; D remains ambiguous. Trimming stripped 1 base from V and 4 bases from J, with 16 bases between. CDR3 length: 16 residues. Looked up from germline, CDR1 is SGHAT and CDR2 is FQDESV (reference sequence). The CDR3 spells CASSLERRGSFYGYTF. CDR3 in DNA: TGTGCCAGCAGCTTAGAAAGGCGTGGCAGCTTCTATGGCTACACCTTC.

The chain uses TRBV5-4 and TRBJ2-1; D is undetermined. The germline V gene encodes CDR1 SGHNT and CDR2 YYREEE (reference sequence). Trimming pared 7 bases from V and 7 bases from J, leaving 9 bases between. The CDR3 is made up of 11 amino acids. CDR3 sequence: CASPSGNEQFF. The DNA for the CDR3 is TGTGCCAGCCCGAGTGGTAATGAGCAGTTCTTC.

The V gene is TRBV6-1, the J gene TRBJ2-3, with a possible D match to TRBD1 (5 bases). Trimming stripped 3 bases from V and 6 bases from J, with 13 bases between. Germline-derived CDR1 and CDR2 are MNHNS and SASEGT. This CDR3 contains 14 residues. CDR3 DNA: TGTGCCAGCAGTGACACAGGAGCCTACGATACGCAGTATTTT. It encodes CASSDTGAYDTQYF.

This sequence joins TRBV12-3 or TRBV12-4 and TRBJ1-1; unclear D gene. V was shortened by 3 bases and J by 8 bases, with 7 bases between the two germline ends. The length of the CDR3 is 11 residues. Here the CDR3 reads CASSLGREAFF. The CDR3 DNA follows: TGTGCCAGCAGTTTGGGCAGGGAAGCTTTCTTT.

The rearrangement joins TRBV5-5 to TRBJ1-5; 8 bases are shared with TRBD1. The CDR3 contains 17 residues. CDR1 SGHKS and CDR2 YYEKEE come from the germline V gene (reference sequence). Unmatched junction bases numbered 8, after V lost 3 bases and J lost 0 bases. The CDR3 sequence: CASSSPPGGDSNQPQHF. The DNA for the CDR3 is TGTGCCAGCAGCTCCCCTCCAGGGGGCGATAGCAATCAGCCCCAGCATTTT.

The genes are TRBV29-1 and TRBJ2-2; D is perhaps TRBD2 (6 bases). The CDR3 extends over 13 amino acids. V was shortened by 5 bases and J by 7 bases, with 14 bases between the two germline ends. Germline loops: CDR1 SQVTM, CDR2 ANQGSEA. The CDR3 loop reads CSVRTGEGGELFF. DNA for the CDR3: TGCAGCGTTCGAACGGGAGAGGGCGGGGAGCTGTTTTTT.

The chain has TRBV9 and TRBJ2-2, with a tentative D call TRBD2 (6 bases). V was shortened by 0 bases and J by 1 base, with 16 bases between the two germline ends. This CDR3 region has 18 residues. From germline, CDR1 is SGDLS and CDR2 YYNGEE. The CDR3 DNA sequence: TGTGCCAGCAGCGTAGTCCCCGTTTTTAGCGGGAACACCGGGGAGCTGTTTTTT. It is translated as CASSVVPVFSGNTGELFF. The full variable domain, with the rest looked up from reference TRBV9 and TRBJ2-2, is DSGVTQTPKHLITATGQRVTLRCSPRSGDLSVYWYQQSLDQGLQFLIQYYNGEERAKGNILERFSAQQFPDLHSELNLSSLELGDSALYFCASSVVPVFSGNTGELFFGEGSRLTVL.

This rearrangement joins TRBV6-2 or TRBV6-3 to TRBJ1-5; D not resolved. CDR3 length: 15 residues. The V end was cut by 4 bases, the J end by 0 bases, with 10 bases between. CDR1 is MNHEY, CDR2 SVGEGT, per germline. CDR3 amino acids: CASSSNGYSNQPQHF. CDR3 nucleotides: TGTGCCAGCAGTTCCAACGGCTATAGCAATCAGCCCCAGCATTTT.

The rearrangement joins TRBV6-6 to TRBJ2-3; D unresolved. The germline CDR1 and CDR2 sequences are MNHNY and SVGAGI (reference sequence). V dropped 5 bases and J dropped 5 bases, with 8 bases sitting between them. The CDR3 loop spans 12 amino acids. CDR3 region: CASSPLGDTQYF. CDR3 coding DNA: TGTGCCAGCAGTCCCTTGGGAGATACGCAGTATTTT.

The chain recombines TRBV28 with TRBJ1-2, with TRBD1 as a possible D gene (6 bases). Germline V gene sequence: CDR1 MDHEN, CDR2 SYDVKM. Between the trimmed V and J ends, which lost 7 bases and 7 bases, there was a span of 19 bases. The CDR3 contains 14 residues. Here the CDR3 DNA reads TGTGCCAGCAAAGAGGGGCAGGGGTATTCTGGCTACACCTTC. Translating it yields CASKEGQGYSGYTF.